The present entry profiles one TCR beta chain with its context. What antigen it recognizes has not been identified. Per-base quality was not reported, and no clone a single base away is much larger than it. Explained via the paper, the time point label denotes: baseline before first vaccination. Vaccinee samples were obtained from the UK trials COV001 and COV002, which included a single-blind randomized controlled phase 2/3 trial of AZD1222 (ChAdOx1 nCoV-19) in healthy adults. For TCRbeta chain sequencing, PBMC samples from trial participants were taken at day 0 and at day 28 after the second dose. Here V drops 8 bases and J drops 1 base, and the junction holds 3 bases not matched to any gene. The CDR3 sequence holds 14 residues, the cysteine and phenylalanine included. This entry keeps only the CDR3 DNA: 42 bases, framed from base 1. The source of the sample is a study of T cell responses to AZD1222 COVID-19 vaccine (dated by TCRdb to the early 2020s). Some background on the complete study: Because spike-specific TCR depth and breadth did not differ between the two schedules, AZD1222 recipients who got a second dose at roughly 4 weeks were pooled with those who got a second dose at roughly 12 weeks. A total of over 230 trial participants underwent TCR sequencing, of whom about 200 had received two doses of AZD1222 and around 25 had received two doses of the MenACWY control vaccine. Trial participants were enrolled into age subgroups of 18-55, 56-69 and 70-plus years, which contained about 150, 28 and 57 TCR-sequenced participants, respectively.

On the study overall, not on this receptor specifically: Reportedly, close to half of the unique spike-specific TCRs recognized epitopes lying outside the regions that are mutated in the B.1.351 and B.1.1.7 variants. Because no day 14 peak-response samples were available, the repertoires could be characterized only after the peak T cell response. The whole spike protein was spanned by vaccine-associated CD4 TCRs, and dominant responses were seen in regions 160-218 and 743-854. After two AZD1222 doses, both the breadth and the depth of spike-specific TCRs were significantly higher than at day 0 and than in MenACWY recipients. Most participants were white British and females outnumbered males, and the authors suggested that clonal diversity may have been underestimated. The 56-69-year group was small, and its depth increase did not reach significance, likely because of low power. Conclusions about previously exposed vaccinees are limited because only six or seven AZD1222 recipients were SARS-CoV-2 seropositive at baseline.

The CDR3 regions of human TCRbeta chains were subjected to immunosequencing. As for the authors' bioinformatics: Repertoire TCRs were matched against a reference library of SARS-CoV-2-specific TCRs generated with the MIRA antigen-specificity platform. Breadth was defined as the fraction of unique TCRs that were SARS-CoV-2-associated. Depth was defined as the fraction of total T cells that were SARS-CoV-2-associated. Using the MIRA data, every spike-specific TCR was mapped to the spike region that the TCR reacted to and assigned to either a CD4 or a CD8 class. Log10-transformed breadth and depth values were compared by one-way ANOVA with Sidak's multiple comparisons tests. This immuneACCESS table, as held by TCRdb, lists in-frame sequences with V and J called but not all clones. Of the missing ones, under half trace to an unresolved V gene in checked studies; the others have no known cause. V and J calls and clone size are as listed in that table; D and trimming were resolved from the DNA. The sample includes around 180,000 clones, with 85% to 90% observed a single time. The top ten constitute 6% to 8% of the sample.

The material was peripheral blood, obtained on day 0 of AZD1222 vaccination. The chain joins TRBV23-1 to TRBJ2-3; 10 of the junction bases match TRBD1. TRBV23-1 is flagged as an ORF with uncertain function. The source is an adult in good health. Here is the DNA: TGCGCCAGCGGGGGACAGGGGTGCACAGATACGCAGTATTTT. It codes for CASGGQGCTDTQYF.